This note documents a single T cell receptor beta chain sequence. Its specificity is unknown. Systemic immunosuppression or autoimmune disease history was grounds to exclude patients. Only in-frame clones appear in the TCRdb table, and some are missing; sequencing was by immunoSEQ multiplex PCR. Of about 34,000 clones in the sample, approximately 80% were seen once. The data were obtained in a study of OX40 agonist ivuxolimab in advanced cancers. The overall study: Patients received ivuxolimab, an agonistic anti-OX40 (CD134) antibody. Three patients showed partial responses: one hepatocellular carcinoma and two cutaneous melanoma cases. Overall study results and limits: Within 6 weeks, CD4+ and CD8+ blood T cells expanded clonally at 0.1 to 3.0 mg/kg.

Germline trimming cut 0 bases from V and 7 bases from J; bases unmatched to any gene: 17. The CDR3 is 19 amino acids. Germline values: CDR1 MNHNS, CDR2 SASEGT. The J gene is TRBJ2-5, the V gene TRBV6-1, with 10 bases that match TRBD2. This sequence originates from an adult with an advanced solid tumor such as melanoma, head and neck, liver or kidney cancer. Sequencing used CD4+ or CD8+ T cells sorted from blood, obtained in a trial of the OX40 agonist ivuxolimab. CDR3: CASSEAGGGLAREAWTQYF. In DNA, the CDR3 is TGTGCCAGCAGTGAAGCGGGTGGGGGACTAGCGCGGGAGGCGTGGACCCAGTACTTC.